Below, 16 T cell receptor beta chains from the same sample are listed, as sequenced in a study of regulatory T cells in long-lasting Graves disease. Through Arm-PCR of CDR3 regions and iRepertoire HTBI primers, TCR beta libraries were built. One entry per CDR3 protein, called by TCRdb with MiXCR from the multiplex PCR reads. The sample holds 300,000 to 400,000 distinct CDR3 sequences; approximately 15% are singletons and the top ten take roughly 27%. The time point is: newly diagnosed GD, antithyroid drugs for less than 3 months. Extracted RNA from PBMCs served as the source of the TCR library. Separately, the same data were catalogued under a study of T cells in Graves' hyperthyroidism and ophthalmopathy.

Sequenced here: peripheral blood mononuclear cells (PBMCs), sampled at new diagnosis, from a patient treated with antithyroid drugs. Source of these receptors: a middle-aged man with Graves disease.

This clonotype was observed at least ten times. The chain carries TRBV6-5 and TRBJ2-1; D is uncertain. The ends were cut back, 5 bases at V and 2 bases at J, with 7 bases in the middle. Germline CDR1 reads MNHEY; CDR2 reads SVGAGI. The CDR3 runs 13 residues. The CDR3 DNA sequence: TGTGCCAGCAGTGCGTACGCCTACAATGAGCAGTTCTTC. The encoded protein is CASSAYAYNEQFF.

This clonotype was detected ten times or more. This chain links TRBV30 with TRBJ2-7; 8 bases align to TRBD1. The CDR3 runs to 13 residues. The junction had 3 bases not matched to a gene; V was cut back by 5 bases and J by 0 bases. Germline V gene data show CDR1 as GTSNPN and CDR2 as SVGIG (reference sequence). The CDR3 sequence is CAWAGGPSYEQYF. CDR3 bases: TGTGCCTGGGCAGGGGGCCCCTCCTACGAGCAGTACTTC.

This clonotype was recorded at least ten times. The rearrangement links TRBV7-3 to TRBJ1-2; unclear D gene. Trimming cost V 3 bases and J 2 bases, with 13 bases left between them. CDR1 and CDR2 (germline): SGHTA, FQGTGA. The CDR3 extends over 15 amino acids. CDR3 loop: CASSFGPGGNYGYTF. The CDR3 DNA is TGTGCCAGCAGCTTTGGCCCTGGTGGGAACTATGGCTACACCTTC. Full variable domain (missing parts from reference TRBV7-3 and TRBJ1-2): GAGVSQTPSNKVTEKGKYVELRCDPISGHTALYWYRQSLGQGPEFLIYFQGTGAADDSGLPNDRFFAVRPEGSVSTLKIQRTERGDSAVYLCASSFGPGGNYGYTFGSGTRLTVV.

This clonotype has ten or more counts. The CDR3 bases are TGCGCCAGCAGACAGGAGTCTGAAGCTTTCTTT. Translation gives CASRQESEAFF. The chain carries TRBV5-1 and TRBJ1-1, with D perhaps matching TRBD1 (5 bases). This CDR3 is built from 11 residues. The V end was cut by 5 bases, the J end by 6 bases, with 8 bases between. CDR1 and CDR2 from the germline V gene are SGHRS and YFSETQ. The complete variable domain, with remaining parts taken from reference TRBV5-1 and TRBJ1-1, reads KAGVTQTPRYLIKTRGQQVTLSCSPISGHRSVSWYQQTPGQGLQFLFEYFSETQRNKGNFPGRFSGRQFSNSRSEMNVSTLELGDSALYLCASRQESEAFFGQGTRLTVV.

Ten or more counts support this clonotype. This chain connects TRBV10-3 to TRBJ2-7; D might be TRBD1 (5 bases). This CDR3 region has 14 residues. V was pared by 2 bases and J by 3 bases, with 11 bases between. Germline CDR1 reads ENHRY; CDR2 reads SYGVKD. The CDR3 reads CAISEIDRFYEQYF. Here the CDR3 DNA reads TGTGCCATCAGTGAGATCGACAGATTCTACGAGCAGTACTTC.

The gene calls are TRBV11-2 and TRBJ2-7; TRBD2 aligns across 11 bases. The germline V gene encodes CDR1 SGHAT and CDR2 FQNNGV. There are 16 residues in the CDR3. V was clipped by 1 base and J by 3 bases; unmatched bases: 5. The CDR3 sequence: CASSLGYGLAGYEQYF. The CDR3 DNA is TGTGCCAGCAGCTTAGGGTATGGACTAGCGGGCTACGAGCAGTACTTC.

This clonotype was seen a few times. DNA of the CDR3: TGTGCCAGCAGCCAACGGATAGCTCCTAGCACAGATACGCAGTATTTT. This translates into CASSQRIAPSTDTQYF. The chain couples TRBV3-1 to TRBJ2-3; no reliable D call. The CDR3 covers 16 residues. CDR1 is LGHDT, CDR2 YNNKEL, per germline (reference sequence). Trimming cost V 2 bases and J 0 bases, with 12 bases left between them.

The table lists this clonotype with many counts. The chain recombines TRBV20-1 with TRBJ2-1; 14 nucleotides line up with TRBD2. V was clipped by 0 bases and J by 9 bases; unmatched bases: 7. The CDR3 is made up of 16 amino acids. CDR1 DFQATT and CDR2 SNEGSKA come from the germline V gene (reference sequence). The CDR3 protein is CSARDRTSGGTGEQFF. CDR3 sequence (DNA): TGCAGTGCTAGAGACCGGACTAGCGGGGGGACGGGTGAGCAGTTCTTC.

This clonotype occurred many times. The chain carries TRBV18 and TRBJ2-3; tentatively, D is TRBD1 or TRBD2 (5 bases each). Per the germline V gene, CDR1 is KGHSH and CDR2 is LQKENI. This CDR3 contains 15 residues. Trimming stripped 1 base from V and 1 base from J, with 9 bases between. Here the CDR3 reads CASSPLQGRTDTQYF. CDR3 DNA: TGTGCCAGCTCACCACTCCAGGGACGCACAGATACGCAGTATTTT.

This clonotype was seen at least ten times. The chain couples TRBV15 to TRBJ1-2; 8 nucleotides align to TRBD1. Trimming cost V 5 bases and J 6 bases; bases outside gene matches: 8. Germline V lookup: CDR1 LNHNV, CDR2 YYDKDF (reference sequence). This CDR3 has 14 amino acids. CDR3 residues: CATSFRTGRDGYTF. In DNA, the CDR3 is TGTGCCACCAGCTTCCGGACAGGGAGGGATGGCTACACCTTC.

This clonotype was seen a handful of times. This rearrangement joins TRBV12-3 or TRBV12-4 to TRBJ1-6; D remains unclear. The CDR3 is made up of 13 amino acids. Trimming cost V 7 bases and J 10 bases, with 14 bases left between them. The CDR3 DNA sequence: TGTGCCAGCACGGAGACGCGGGGATCACCCCTCCACTTT. It specifies CASTETRGSPLHF.

The sample holds many counts of this clonotype. The chain is built from TRBV28 and TRBJ1-1, with 8 bases that match TRBD1. There are 16 residues in the CDR3. Germline V gives CDR1 MDHEN, CDR2 SYDVKM. The trim removed 6 bases at V and 4 bases at J, leaving 13 bases unmatched. The CDR3 sequence: CASRIQGARGFTEAFF. CDR3 DNA: TGTGCCAGCAGAATCCAGGGGGCGAGGGGGTTCACTGAAGCTTTCTTT.

In its sample, this clonotype was seen a few times. This chain connects TRBV28 to TRBJ1-2; a possible D gene is TRBD1 (5 bases). Germline CDR1 and CDR2: MDHEN and SYDVKM. The length of the CDR3 is 12 residues. The germline V and J ends were trimmed by 7 bases and 4 bases, with 10 bases remaining between them. CDR3 DNA: TGTGCCAGCACCCCCGGGGGCTATGGCTACACCTTC. Its protein product is CASTPGGYGYTF.

This clonotype showed up many times. The chain carries TRBV11-2 and TRBJ2-7; 9 nucleotides line up with TRBD2. There are 13 residues in the CDR3. V trimming: 6 bases; J trimming: 3 bases; junction bases outside the gene matches: 3. CDR1 and CDR2 (germline): SGHAT, FQNNGV. The CDR3 is CASSPSGVYEQYF. The CDR3 region has the DNA TGTGCCAGCAGTCCTAGCGGGGTCTACGAGCAGTACTTC.

The CDR3 is CASTLTGQGEKLFF. In nucleotides, the CDR3 is TGTGCCAGCACCCTTACAGGACAGGGTGAAAAACTGTTTTTT. This rearrangement joins TRBV2 to TRBJ1-4; 8 bases line up with TRBD1. Trimming removed 7 bases from V and 7 bases from J; junction bases left unmatched: 8. CDR3 length: 14 amino acids. Germline V CDR1 and CDR2: SNHLY, FYNNEI.

The chain couples TRBV4-2 to TRBJ2-1, with TRBD2 matching 10 bases. J gave up 8 bases and V 1 base, and 8 bases lay outside the gene matches. Germline lookup yields CDR1 LGHNA and CDR2 YNFKEQ. This CDR3 contains 16 residues. CDR3 DNA: TGTGCCAGCAGCCAAGGGGAGCGGGGGGGCAGGGATGAGCAGTTCTTC. Translation gives CASSQGERGGRDEQFF.